This T cell receptor beta chain was documented in a study of blood T cell repertoires in COVID-19. Turning to the study itself: Donors in the United States, Italy and Spain gave samples during acute or convalescent COVID-19.

The method was immunoSEQ multiplex PCR; TCRdb's version includes in-frame clones alone and lacks a portion of them. The repertoire holds under 75,000 clones, around 82% seen once, with 15% to 20% in the top ten. What was sequenced was peripheral blood. The clonotype originates from a man in his sixties with COVID-19, enrolled during active disease.

The CDR3 protein is CASTLYYGYTF. CDR3 DNA sequence: TGTGCCAGCACCTTATACTATGGCTACACCTTC. This sequence joins TRBV12-3 or TRBV12-4 and TRBJ1-2; D call uncertain. The CDR3 has 11 amino acids. V gave up 7 bases and J gave up 3 bases, with 6 bases separating them.